This T cell receptor (beta chain) emerged from a study of T cell clones after liver transplantation. About the research overall: TCRbeta sequencing after a pre-transplant mixed lymphocyte reaction identified graft-donor-reactive clones, later tracked in post-transplant blood.

Thawed unstimulated PBMCs were FACS-sorted by CD3, CD4 and CD8 into two populations. Generated by immunoSEQ multiplex PCR, the TCRdb table keeps only in-frame clones and is missing some. The table includes about 120,000 clones, 90% detected once. This CDR3 spans 15 amino acids. CDR1 SGDLS and CDR2 YYNGEE come from the germline V gene. V lost 4 bases and J 4 bases, leaving 17 bases between the germline ends. This rearrangement joins TRBV9 to TRBJ1-1; maybe TRBD1 (6 bases). The sample consisted of CD4+ T cells from blood, taken 12 months after liver transplant. The sequence came from a human patient who received a liver transplant. The graft donor may be the source of some T cells. CDR3 sequence: CASSPGQPQSTEAFF. The CDR3 bases are TGTGCCAGCAGCCCAGGACAGCCCCAATCCACTGAAGCTTTCTTT.